The rows below give T cell receptor beta chains drawn from one sample of a study of identical twins. MiXCR, run by TCRdb on the 5' RACE reads, gives a single entry per CDR3 protein. The repertoire consists of some 690,000 distinct CDR3 sequences, with about 20% occurring once and the leading ten covering roughly 4.3%. The same sample was also studied in work on T cells expressing NK-cell markers.

Sequenced input: PBMCs. These TCRs come from a woman aged 18 to 35 in good health. The CDR3 runs from the conserved cysteine through the conserved F or W. A D gene is named only where the DNA matches it firmly. Not all rows give a size; the values are once, few, many and, for expanded clones, a class.

v_gene	j_gene	abundance	d_gene	CDR3nt	CDR3aa
TRBV9	TRBJ2-3	many	NA	TGTGCCAGCAGCCAGGGCACAGATACGCAGTATTTT	CASSQGTDTQYF
TRBV12-3/TRBV12-4	TRBJ2-3	many	TRBD2	TGTGCCAGCAGGGCTAGCGGGGGGTCTAGAGATACGCAGTATTTT	CASRASGGSRDTQYF
TRBV20-1	TRBJ2-1	few	NA	TGCAGTGCTAGCCCGTTGATCAATGAGCAGTTCTTC	CSASPLINEQFF
TRBV20-1	TRBJ2-7	few	NA	TGCAGTGCTAGAGCAGGGGGGGACGATCACGAGCAGTACTTC	CSARAGGDDHEQYF
TRBV9	TRBJ2-7	few	TRBD1	TGTGCCAGCAGCGATGACCACGGGAGACAGGGGACCAACGAGCAGTACTTC	CASSDDHGRQGTNEQYF
TRBV20-1	TRBJ1-3	many	NA	TGCAGTGGGACAGACGGAAACACCATATATTTT	CSGTDGNTIYF
TRBV6-6	TRBJ1-1	many	NA	TGTGCCAGCAGTATGGACGGGAACACTGAAGCTTTCTTT	CASSMDGNTEAFF
TRBV18	TRBJ2-7	few	NA	TGTGCCAGCTCACCTGGGACTTATAACGAGCAGTACTTC	CASSPGTYNEQYF
TRBV24-1	TRBJ2-4	many	NA	TGTGCCACCAGTGATTCCAAAAACATTCAGTACTTC	CATSDSKNIQYF
TRBV6-5	TRBJ2-3	NA	NA	TGTGCCAGCAGTTACTTTTGGGGGCCCCCAGATACGCAGTATTTT	CASSYFWGPPDTQYF
TRBV29-1	TRBJ2-7	NA	NA	TGCAGCGTCGGGGGACAGAGCTACGAGCAGTACTTC	CSVGGQSYEQYF
TRBV4-2	TRBJ2-1	few	TRBD2	TGTGCCAGCAGCCAAGATGCGGGGGGGTTTTGGAATGAGCAGTTCTTC	CASSQDAGGFWNEQFF
TRBV27	TRBJ2-1	few	NA	TGTGCCAGCAGTTTAGGCAGGGCCAGGGAGCAGTTCTTC	CASSLGRAREQFF
TRBV12-3/TRBV12-4	TRBJ2-7	few	TRBD2	TGTGCCAGCAGCGAGGTCGGGAGGGTCTACGAGCAGTACTTC	CASSEVGRVYEQYF
TRBV5-6	TRBJ2-7	many	NA	TGTGCCAGCAGCCTAGCAGGGAATAGCTACGAGCAGTACTTC	CASSLAGNSYEQYF
TRBV12-3/TRBV12-4	TRBJ1-1	NA	TRBD1	TGTGCCAGCAGTCCCGGACAGGGGTGGACTGAAGCTTTCTTT	CASSPGQGWTEAFF
TRBV7-8	TRBJ2-1	NA	NA	TGTGCCAGCAGCCTCTTCCCGGCCATGAATGAGCAGTTCTTC	CASSLFPAMNEQFF
TRBV7-8	TRBJ2-1	NA	TRBD2	TGTGCCAGCAGCTTAAGGGGGAAGGGACTAGCGGCCTACAATGAGCAGTTCTTC	CASSLRGKGLAAYNEQFF
TRBV29-1	TRBJ2-1	NA	NA	TGCAGCGTTGTCCGAGGCCATGAGCAGTTCTTC	CSVVRGHEQFF
TRBV7-2	TRBJ2-2	NA	TRBD2	TGTGCCAGCAGTCTTTATAGCGGCGGGGGGCTGTTTTTT	CASSLYSGGGLFF
TRBV20-1	TRBJ1-5	NA	NA	TGCAGCGCTAAGGAGGGGTCAAGCAATCAGCCCCAGCATTTT	CSAKEGSSNQPQHF
TRBV5-5	TRBJ2-6	few	NA	TGTGCCAGCAGCTTTTTGGTTACCTCTGGGGCCAACGTCCTGACTTTC	CASSFLVTSGANVLTF
TRBV6-1	TRBJ2-2	many	NA	TGTGCCAGCAAGACGACGGAGACCAACACCGGGGAGCTGTTTTTT	CASKTTETNTGELFF
TRBV12-3/TRBV12-4	TRBJ2-3	few	NA	TGTGCCAGCAGTCCCACCGTTGCAACAGATACGCAGTATTTT	CASSPTVATDTQYF
TRBV25-1	TRBJ2-6	many	NA	TGTGCCAGCAGGAGCTCTGGGGCCAACGTCCTGACTTTC	CASRSSGANVLTF
TRBV29-1	TRBJ2-1	once	NA	TGCAGCGGCCGTAGGGGGTCGAACAATGAGCAGTTCTTC	CSGRRGSNNEQFF
TRBV10-3	TRBJ2-7	NA	TRBD2	TGTGCCATCGAGGAAGCGGGAGAAGGCGAGCAGTACTTC	CAIEEAGEGEQYF
TRBV29-1	TRBJ2-6	NA	TRBD1	TGCAGCGTTAGACAGGGGTCCTCTGGGGCCAACGTCCTGACTTTC	CSVRQGSSGANVLTF
TRBV7-2	TRBJ2-1	NA	TRBD2	TGTGCCATTCAGGTGGGAGGGCCTCGTTACAATGAGCAGTTCTTC	CAIQVGGPRYNEQFF
TRBV10-3	TRBJ2-4	few	NA	TGTGCCATCAGTGACTTCAAGGGGCAGGGGAGATTCGGGGAAAACATTCAGTACTTC	CAISDFKGQGRFGENIQYF
TRBV6-5	TRBJ2-1	NA	TRBD2	TGTGCCAGCAGTTCCGGGACTAGTTTGAATGAGCAGTTCTTC	CASSSGTSLNEQFF
TRBV12-3/TRBV12-4	TRBJ2-2	NA	TRBD1	TGTGCCAGCAGCGGGACAGTCGTTGGGGAGCTGTTTTTT	CASSGTVVGELFF